This TCR beta chain was sequenced for a study of blood T cell repertoires in COVID-19. Study at large: PBMCs, B-cell-depleted T cells, or T cells were the source of the cDNA or gDNA that made up the material.

The assay was immunoSEQ multiplex PCR, and TCRdb's table has in-frame clones only and misses some. The repertoire consists of some 97,000 clones, with 88% occurring once and the leading ten covering under 7.5%. The specimen sequenced was peripheral blood. The TCR sequence derives from a woman aged 60-75 years with acute or convalescent COVID-19.

CDR3 sequence: CASSAGATNTEAFF. The CDR3 coding sequence is TGTGCCAGCAGTGCAGGGGCGACGAACACTGAAGCTTTCTTT. This chain connects TRBV4-2 to TRBJ1-1, with D possibly being TRBD1 (6 bases). CDR3 length equals 14 residues. Germline loops: CDR1 LGHNA, CDR2 YNFKEQ. The germline V and J ends were trimmed by 6 bases and 1 base, with 12 bases remaining between them.